A selection of T cell receptor beta chains follows, all from one sample in a study of blood T cell repertoires in COVID-19. The repertoire was sequenced with immunoSEQ multiplex PCR; TCRdb's copy has only in-frame clones and lacks some. The table shows a few hundred thousand clones, with 89% occurring only once. The specimen sequenced was peripheral blood. These receptors were obtained from a man aged 50 to 59 with acute or convalescent COVID-19. Each CDR3 is given with its conserved first and last residue. Each record gives: V gene, D gene, clone size, J gene, CDR3 protein, CDR3 DNA. The D gene is left open where the match is weak. Some rows have no size entry. The others give once, few or many, or a class for an expanded clone.

TRBV5-4	NA	NA	TRBJ2-1	CASSQTGGSYNEQFF	TGTGCCAGCAGCCAGACCGGGGGCTCCTACAATGAGCAGTTCTTC
TRBV7-6	TRBD1	NA	TRBJ1-1	CASSQAAVTGENTEAFF	TGTGCCAGCAGCCAAGCGGCGGTAACAGGGGAGAACACTGAAGCTTTCTTT
TRBV9	TRBD2	NA	TRBJ2-1	CASSLRGTSAYNEQFF	TGTGCCAGCAGCCTCCGCGGGACTAGCGCATACAATGAGCAGTTCTTC
TRBV6-5	NA	NA	TRBJ1-2	CASLLIDSPYGYTF	TGTGCCAGCTTACTTATTGATTCCCCGTATGGCTACACCTTC
TRBV3-1/TRBV3-2	NA	once	TRBJ1-3	CASSQLGGQGSYSGNTIYF	TGTGCCAGCAGCCAATTAGGGGGTCAGGGGAGTTACTCTGGAAACACCATATATTTT
TRBV11-2	TRBD1	NA	TRBJ1-2	CASSTLQGVKAGGYTF	TGTGCCAGCAGCACCCTACAGGGGGTTAAGGCAGGTGGCTACACCTTC
TRBV10-3	NA	NA	TRBJ2-2	CAISGTQGGSGELFF	TGTGCCATCAGTGGCACCCAGGGGGGATCCGGGGAGCTGTTTTTT
TRBV6-6	NA	few	TRBJ1-2	CASSDEGGYTF	TGTGCCAGCAGTGATGAGGGAGGCTACACCTTC
TRBV27	TRBD1	NA	TRBJ2-7	CASSKGQGGSYEQYF	TGTGCCAGCAGTAAGGGACAGGGTGGTTCCTACGAGCAGTACTTC
TRBV30	TRBD1	few	TRBJ1-2	CAWSWTGTGNYGYTF	TGTGCCTGGAGTTGGACCGGGACAGGGAACTATGGCTACACCTTC
TRBV7-9	NA	once	TRBJ2-1	CASSIGGPYNEQFF	TGTGCCAGCAGCATCGGGGGGCCTTACAATGAGCAGTTCTTC
TRBV2	NA	NA	TRBJ1-2	CASTMNLFYGYTF	TGTGCCAGCACTATGAATCTCTTCTATGGCTACACCTTC
TRBV2	NA	NA	TRBJ1-1	CASSEALAGDTEAFF	TGTGCCAGCAGTGAAGCGCTTGCAGGGGACACTGAAGCTTTCTTT
TRBV18	NA	NA	TRBJ1-1	CASSSTATEAFF	TGTGCCAGCTCTTCGACAGCGACTGAAGCTTTCTTT
TRBV20-1	TRBD1	NA	TRBJ1-1	CSARQGTEAFF	TGCAGTGCACGACAGGGGACTGAAGCTTTCTTT
TRBV5-8	TRBD1	NA	TRBJ2-5	CASSRGQFPETQYF	TGTGCCAGCAGCCGGGGACAGTTCCCAGAGACCCAGTACTTC
TRBV2	NA	NA	TRBJ1-2	CASSGGEAYGYTF	TGTGCCAGCAGTGGTGGGGAGGCATATGGCTACACCTTC
TRBV4-1	NA	NA	TRBJ2-5	CASSQDTGGIMTQYF	TGCGCCAGCAGCCAAGATACGGGGGGCATAATGACCCAGTACTTC
TRBV19	TRBD1	NA	TRBJ1-5	CASSIEGQGSQPQHF	TGTGCCAGTAGTATAGAGGGACAGGGGAGTCAGCCCCAGCATTTT
TRBV25-1	TRBD2	NA	TRBJ2-3	CASSDTSGGSTDTQYF	TGTGCCAGCAGTGATACTAGCGGGGGGAGCACAGATACGCAGTATTTT
TRBV12-3/TRBV12-4	TRBD1	once	TRBJ2-3	CASSLGQGGRGCF	TGTGCCAGCAGTTTGGGACAGGGAGGCCGTGGGTGTTTT
TRBV9	NA	few	TRBJ1-5	CASSSYSNQPQHF	TGTGCCAGCAGCTCTTATAGCAATCAGCCCCAGCATTTT
TRBV7-9	NA	NA	TRBJ1-1	CASSFVRDTEAFF	TGTGCCAGCAGCTTCGTACGGGACACTGAAGCTTTCTTT
TRBV7-2	NA	NA	TRBJ1-1	CASSSSRTVNTEAFF	TGTGCCAGCAGCTCCTCGAGGACTGTGAACACTGAAGCTTTCTTT
TRBV7-9	TRBD2	NA	TRBJ2-3	CASSLAPLAGGDTQYF	TGTGCCAGCAGCTTAGCTCCCCTAGCGGGGGGGGATACGCAGTATTTT
TRBV6-5	NA	NA	TRBJ1-6	CASSRREKNSPLHF	TGTGCCAGCAGTCGCAGGGAAAAGAATTCACCCCTCCACTTT
TRBV19	TRBD2	NA	TRBJ2-5	CASSIRAAGGLQETQYF	TGTGCCAGTAGTATCAGAGCGGCGGGGGGACTCCAAGAGACCCAGTACTTC
TRBV12-3/TRBV12-4	NA	NA	TRBJ1-1	CASRRNTEAFF	TGTGCCAGCAGGCGGAACACTGAAGCTTTCTTT
TRBV12-3/TRBV12-4	NA	NA	TRBJ2-2	CASSFGAGELFF	NA
TRBV19	NA	NA	TRBJ2-5	CASSIGSGVQETQYF	TGTGCCAGTAGTATAGGTTCCGGGGTGCAAGAGACCCAGTACTTC
TRBV29-1	NA	NA	TRBJ1-2	CSGTGYGAYGYTF	TGCAGCGGTACAGGCTATGGTGCCTATGGCTACACCTTC
TRBV19	TRBD1	NA	TRBJ2-2	CASRQPGQAYTGELFF	TGTGCCAGTAGGCAACCGGGACAGGCCTACACCGGGGAGCTGTTTTTT
TRBV19	NA	NA	TRBJ1-1	CASRIGGNTEAFF	TGTGCCAGTAGAATCGGGGGAAACACTGAAGCTTTCTTT
TRBV19	NA	once	TRBJ1-1	CASSIVALFSTEAFF	TGTGCCAGTAGTATAGTTGCTCTCTTCAGCACTGAAGCTTTCTTT
TRBV7-2	NA	once	TRBJ1-3	CASSPGQGNTIYF	TGTGCCAGCAGCCCCGGACAGGGAAACACCATATATTTT
TRBV19	NA	NA	TRBJ1-2	CASSTGDRSYANYGYTF	TGTGCCAGTAGTACCGGAGACAGGAGCTACGCCAACTATGGCTACACCTTC
TRBV7-3	NA	few	TRBJ2-5	CASSLGGQETQYF	TGTGCCAGCAGCTTAGGAGGCCAAGAGACCCAGTACTTC
TRBV7-2	TRBD1	NA	TRBJ1-2	CASSVQTGDGYTF	TGTGCCAGCAGCGTGCAGACAGGGGACGGCTACACCTTC
TRBV7-9	NA	NA	TRBJ1-5	CASSRGGNQPQHF	TGTGCCAGCAGCCGGGGGGGCAATCAGCCCCAGCATTTT
TRBV7-8	NA	NA	TRBJ1-1	CASSPAVNTEAFF	TGTGCCAGCAGCCCCGCGGTGAACACTGAAGCTTTCTTT
TRBV30	NA	NA	TRBJ2-6	CAWSEGWAAGANVLTF	TGTGCCTGGAGTGAAGGTTGGGCTGCTGGGGCCAACGTCCTGACTTTC
TRBV18	NA	NA	TRBJ2-2	CASSPRYGNRANTGELFF	TGTGCCAGCTCACCACGGTACGGGAACAGGGCGAACACCGGGGAGCTGTTTTTT
TRBV27	TRBD1	NA	TRBJ1-1	CASTDRGPNTEAFF	TGTGCCAGCACCGACAGGGGGCCGAACACTGAAGCTTTCTTT
TRBV6-5	TRBD1	NA	TRBJ1-6	CASFRDRVSPLHF	TGTGCCAGCTTCCGGGACAGGGTCTCACCCCTCCACTTT
TRBV2	TRBD1	NA	TRBJ2-2	CASAGQVNTGELFF	TGTGCCAGCGCCGGACAGGTGAACACCGGGGAGCTGTTTTTT
TRBV18	NA	NA	TRBJ1-3	CASSPVGDSGNTIYF	TGTGCCAGCTCACCAGTAGGGGACTCTGGAAACACCATATATTTT
TRBV27	TRBD1	NA	TRBJ1-1	CASTQGADRDYTEAFF	TGTGCCAGCACCCAAGGGGCGGACAGGGATTACACTGAAGCTTTCTTT
TRBV29-1	TRBD1	NA	TRBJ1-4	CSVESGTGDEKLFF	TGCAGCGTTGAGTCAGGGACAGGGGATGAAAAACTGTTTTTT
TRBV5-1	TRBD2	NA	TRBJ2-2	CASSLVAGPSNTGELFF	TGCGCCAGCAGCTTGGTAGCGGGGCCTTCTAACACCGGGGAGCTGTTTTTT
TRBV19	TRBD1	NA	TRBJ2-5	CASSWTGGETQYF	TGTGCCAGTAGTTGGACAGGGGGGGAGACCCAGTACTTC
TRBV5-4	TRBD2	NA	TRBJ2-3	CASSGGLAGWADTQYF	TGTGCCAGCAGCGGTGGACTAGCGGGGTGGGCAGATACGCAGTATTTT
TRBV18	NA	many	TRBJ1-5	CASSPTGDQPQHF	TGTGCCAGCTCACCGACAGGTGATCAGCCCCAGCATTTT
TRBV5-5	NA	NA	TRBJ1-2	CASTPGAEHYGYTF	TGTGCCAGCACCCCAGGAGCGGAGCACTATGGCTACACCTTC